This T cell receptor (beta chain) was identified in a study of human T cells and chemical hapten exposure. The wider study: Patch tests applied 0.01% DPC to the upper back, read at 6 days. Study observations and caveats: There were significantly more large CDR3 similarity clusters among expanded TCRs than among controls. Unchanged with DPC sensitization were TCRs above 1 in 1000 frequency.

The V gene end was trimmed by 2 bases and the J gene end by 8 bases; junction bases not matched to a gene: 14. In germline, CDR1 is SGHTA, CDR2 FQGNSA. This CDR3 comprises 18 residues. Individual cDNA molecules had unique molecular identifiers attached to them by the library. TCRdb reanalysed the RACE reads using MiXCR and keeps one entry per CDR3 protein. The sample yields some 94,000 distinct CDR3 sequences, about an eighth seen once. Time point meaning: patch test 1, 2 weeks after DPC sensitization. Specified treatment: therapeutic diphenylcyclopropenone sensitization with weekly scalp DPC. A remark on this clonotype: The antigen is undetermined.

The sequenced sample was whole blood, obtained in connection with sensitization to the hapten diphenylcyclopropenone (DPC). The genes are TRBV7-2 and TRBJ2-1; 11 bases are a match to TRBD2. The TCR was taken from a woman aged 40 to 50 with alopecia areata. Some clones in this sample may be carry-over from other donors' samples. CDR3 amino acids: CASSLNSLVAGGSYEQFF. The CDR3 DNA reads as TGTGCCAGCAGCTTAAACAGCCTTGTAGCGGGAGGGAGTTATGAGCAGTTCTTC.